Listed below are T cell receptor beta chains from one sample, sequenced in a study of human T cells and chemical hapten exposure. TCRdb reanalysed the RACE reads using MiXCR and keeps one entry per CDR3 protein. The sample contains tens of thousands of distinct CDR3 sequences, about 10% of which appear only once. This material consisted of whole blood, taken in connection with sensitization to the hapten diphenylcyclopropenone (DPC). These receptors were obtained from a man aged 40-49 years with alopecia areata. Some clones in this sample may be carry-over from other donors' samples. The CDR3 runs from the conserved cysteine through the conserved F or W. D genes are given only for firm matches. Some rows mark clone size as missing; the rest say once, few, many or name a class of expanded clone.

d_gene | len | abundance | j_gene | v_gene | CDR3aa | CDR3nt
TRBD2 | 12 | few | TRBJ2-7 | TRBV5-4 | CASSLGGSGEYF | TGTGCCAGCAGCTTAGGCGGCAGCGGGGAGTACTTC
. | 14 | few | TRBJ1-6 | TRBV5-4 | CASSLQGMGSPLHF | TGTGCCAGCAGCTTACAGGGTATGGGTTCACCCCTCCACTTT
TRBD2 | 15 | few | TRBJ2-1 | TRBV7-2 | CASSLSLRTSNEQFF | TGTGCCAGCAGCTTATCTCTCCGGACTAGCAATGAGCAGTTCTTC
. | 15 | many | TRBJ2-5 | TRBV12-3/TRBV12-4 | CASSDTFRDQETQYF | TGTGCCAGCAGCGATACTTTCCGGGACCAAGAGACCCAGTACTTC
TRBD1 | 15 | . | TRBJ1-4 | TRBV27 | CASSPLSGGGEKLFF | TGTGCCAGCAGTCCGCTTTCAGGGGGCGGAGAAAAACTGTTTTTT
. | 15 | many | TRBJ1-1 | TRBV5-1 | CASSIKPGANTEAFF | TGCGCCAGCAGCATAAAACCAGGGGCGAACACTGAAGCTTTCTTT
. | 17 | . | TRBJ1-5 | TRBV6-2/TRBV6-3 | CASSYAPGGAGNQPQHF | TGTGCCAGCAGTTACGCCCCGGGGGGCGCGGGCAATCAGCCCCAGCATTTT
TRBD2 | 15 | . | TRBJ2-7 | TRBV5-1 | CASSLGLREPDEQYF | TGCGCCAGCAGCTTGGGTCTGCGGGAGCCCGACGAGCAGTACTTC
. | 15 | . | TRBJ2-1 | TRBV9 | CASSFSEGSYNEQFF | TGTGCCAGCAGCTTTAGTGAAGGGTCCTACAATGAGCAGTTCTTC
. | 14 | many | TRBJ1-3 | TRBV19 | CASRQGAAGNTIYF | TGTGCCAGTCGGCAAGGGGCAGCTGGAAACACCATATATTTT
. | 15 | few | TRBJ1-2 | TRBV28 | CASSFPSTTGYGYTF | TGTGCCAGCAGTTTCCCTTCAACGACAGGCTATGGCTACACCTTC
TRBD2 | 16 | . | TRBJ2-7 | TRBV11-1 | CASSLASGRTSYEQYF | TGTGCCAGCAGCTTAGCTAGCGGGAGGACTTCCTACGAGCAGTACTTC
TRBD1 | 15 | few | TRBJ1-1 | TRBV14 | CASSLSIWTGGEAFF | TGTGCCAGCAGCCTTTCGATTTGGACAGGGGGCGAAGCTTTCTTT
TRBD2 | 15 | many | TRBJ2-3 | TRBV10-3 | CAISATSGGTDTQYF | TGTGCCATCAGCGCGACTAGCGGGGGCACAGATACGCAGTATTTT
. | 13 | . | TRBJ2-7 | TRBV9 | CASSPSPTWEQYF | TGTGCCAGCAGCCCCTCCCCTACGTGGGAGCAGTACTTC
TRBD1 | 14 | few | TRBJ1-4 | TRBV27 | CASRGQATNEKLFF | TGTGCCAGCAGGGGACAGGCAACTAATGAAAAACTGTTTTTT
. | 14 | few | TRBJ1-2 | TRBV7-9 | CASSLDGQASGYTF | TGTGCCAGCAGCTTGGACGGCCAGGCGAGCGGCTACACCTTC
TRBD2 | 13 | few | TRBJ2-3 | TRBV10-3 | CAIKLAATDTQYF | TGTGCCATCAAGCTAGCGGCCACAGATACGCAGTATTTT
. | 16 | . | TRBJ2-3 | TRBV6-2/TRBV6-3 | CASSPLTVEVADTQYF | TGTGCCAGCAGTCCGTTGACCGTGGAGGTCGCAGATACGCAGTATTTT
TRBD2 | 14 | . | TRBJ2-7 | TRBV20-1 | CSARGLAGVYEQYF | TGCAGTGCGCGAGGACTAGCGGGAGTTTACGAGCAGTACTTC
TRBD1 | 14 | . | TRBJ2-3 | TRBV20-1 | CSAVRQGATDTQYF | TGCAGTGCCGTACGGCAGGGGGCTACAGATACGCAGTATTTT
. | 11 | few | TRBJ2-7 | TRBV7-9 | CASSSDTEQYF | TGTGCCAGCAGCTCGGATACCGAGCAGTACTTC
. | 18 | few | TRBJ2-7 | TRBV6-2/TRBV6-3 | CASSYSVGGFTSSYEQYF | TGTGCCAGCAGTTACTCGGTTGGGGGGTTCACGAGTTCCTACGAGCAGTACTTC
. | 12 | . | TRBJ2-7 | TRBV29-1 | CSVVRVGYEQYF | TGCAGCGTTGTCCGGGTCGGGTACGAGCAGTACTTC
TRBD2 | 15 | . | TRBJ2-7 | TRBV3-1 | CASSQDTSGSSEQYF | TGTGCCAGCAGCCAAGATACTAGCGGGAGTTCCGAGCAGTACTTC
. | 14 | few | TRBJ1-6 | TRBV27 | CASSFSGVNSPLHF | TGTGCCAGCAGTTTCTCAGGGGTCAATTCACCCCTCCACTTT
TRBD1 | 15 | . | TRBJ1-4 | TRBV5-4 | CASSSKQGIDEKLFF | TGTGCCAGCAGCTCAAAACAGGGGATAGACGAAAAACTGTTTTTT